This paragraph covers one TCR beta chain sequence. The data were taken from a study of shared clonotypes between healthy human individuals. Germline V gene sequence: CDR1 SGHRS, CDR2 YFSETQ. The V end was cut by 1 base, the J end by 0 bases, with 11 bases between. This CDR3 is built from 16 residues. Clones were read by immunoSEQ multiplex PCR, and TCRdb kept only the in-frame ones, dropping some. The repertoire holds around 510,000 clones, with roughly 95% as singletons. This chain connects TRBV5-1 to TRBJ2-1; perhaps TRBD2 as D (5 bases). The clonotype was recovered from a woman aged 30 to 39 in good health. Sequencing used naive CD4+ T cells sorted from blood. As for subset: CD45RA+ positively selected. CDR3: CASSLRQRNSYNEQFF. The CDR3 DNA reads TGCGCCAGCAGCTTGAGGCAGCGGAACTCCTACAATGAGCAGTTCTTC.